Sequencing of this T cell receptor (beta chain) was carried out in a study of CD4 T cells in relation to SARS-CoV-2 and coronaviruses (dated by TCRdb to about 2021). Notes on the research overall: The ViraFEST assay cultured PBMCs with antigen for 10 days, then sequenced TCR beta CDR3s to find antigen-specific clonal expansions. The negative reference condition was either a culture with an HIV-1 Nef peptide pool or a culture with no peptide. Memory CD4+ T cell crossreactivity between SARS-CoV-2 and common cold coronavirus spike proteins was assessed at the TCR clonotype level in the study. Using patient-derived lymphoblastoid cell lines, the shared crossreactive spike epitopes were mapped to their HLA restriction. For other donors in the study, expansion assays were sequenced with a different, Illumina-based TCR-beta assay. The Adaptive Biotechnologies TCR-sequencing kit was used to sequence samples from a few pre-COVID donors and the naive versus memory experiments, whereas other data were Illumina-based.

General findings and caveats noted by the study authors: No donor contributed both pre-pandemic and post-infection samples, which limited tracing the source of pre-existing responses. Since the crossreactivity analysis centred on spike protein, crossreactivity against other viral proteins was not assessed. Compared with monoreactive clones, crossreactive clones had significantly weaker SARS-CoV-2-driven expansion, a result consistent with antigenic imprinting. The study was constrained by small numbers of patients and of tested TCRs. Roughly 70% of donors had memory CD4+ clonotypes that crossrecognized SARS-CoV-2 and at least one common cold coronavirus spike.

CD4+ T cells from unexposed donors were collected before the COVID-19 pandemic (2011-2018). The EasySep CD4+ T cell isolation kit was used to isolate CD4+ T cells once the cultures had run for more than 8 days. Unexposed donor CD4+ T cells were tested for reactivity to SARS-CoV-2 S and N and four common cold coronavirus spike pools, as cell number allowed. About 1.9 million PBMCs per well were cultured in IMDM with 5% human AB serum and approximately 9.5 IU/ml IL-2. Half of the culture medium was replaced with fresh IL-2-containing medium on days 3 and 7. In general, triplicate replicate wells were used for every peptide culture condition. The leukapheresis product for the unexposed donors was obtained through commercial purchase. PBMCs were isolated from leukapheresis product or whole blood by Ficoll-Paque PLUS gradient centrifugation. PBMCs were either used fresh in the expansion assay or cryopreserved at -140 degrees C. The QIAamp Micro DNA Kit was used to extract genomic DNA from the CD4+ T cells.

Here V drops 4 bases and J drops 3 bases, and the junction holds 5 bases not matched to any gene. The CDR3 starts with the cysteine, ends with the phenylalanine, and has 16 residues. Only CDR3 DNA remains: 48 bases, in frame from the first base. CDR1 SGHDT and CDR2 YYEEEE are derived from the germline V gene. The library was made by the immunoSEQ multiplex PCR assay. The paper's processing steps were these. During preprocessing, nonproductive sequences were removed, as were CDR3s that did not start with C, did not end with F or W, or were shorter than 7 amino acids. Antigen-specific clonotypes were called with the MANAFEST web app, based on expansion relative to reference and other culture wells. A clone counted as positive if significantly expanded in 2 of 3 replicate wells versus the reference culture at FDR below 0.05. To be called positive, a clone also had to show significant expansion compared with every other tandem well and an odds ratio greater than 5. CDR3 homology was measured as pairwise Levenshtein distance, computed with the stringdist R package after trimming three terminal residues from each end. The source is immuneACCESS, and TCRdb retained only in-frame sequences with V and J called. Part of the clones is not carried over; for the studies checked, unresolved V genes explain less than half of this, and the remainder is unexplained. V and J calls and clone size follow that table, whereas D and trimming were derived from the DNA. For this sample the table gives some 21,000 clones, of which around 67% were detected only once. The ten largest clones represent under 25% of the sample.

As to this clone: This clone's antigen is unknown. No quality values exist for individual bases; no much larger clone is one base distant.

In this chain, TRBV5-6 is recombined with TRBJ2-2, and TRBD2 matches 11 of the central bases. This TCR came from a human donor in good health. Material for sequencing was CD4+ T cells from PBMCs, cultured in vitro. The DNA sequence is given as TGTGCCAGCAGCGGGCTAGCGGGGGGTTACACCGGGGAGCTGTTTTTT. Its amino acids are CASSGLAGGYTGELFF.